A single sample is the source of the 27 T cell receptor beta chains below, sequenced in a study of Graves' ophthalmopathy and Graves' hyperthyroidism. The study amplified TCR beta CDR3 regions using RNA transcripts. The first-round RT-PCR employed HTBI primers together with the Qiagen OneStep RT-PCR kit. A multiplex PCR was then performed as the second round. A single record per CDR3 protein comes from TCRdb applying MiXCR to the multiplex PCR reads. The sample lists about 1.1 million distinct CDR3 sequences; less than 45% were seen once. Sequencing used peripheral blood or thyroid tissue (not recorded which). All receptors derive from an adult man with Graves' hyperthyroidism.

This clonotype was counted ten times or more. The chain recombines TRBV19 with TRBJ1-1; D remains unclear. The CDR3 is made up of 15 amino acids. CDR1 is LNHDA, CDR2 SQIVND, per germline (reference sequence). V was trimmed by 8 bases and J by 0 bases, leaving 16 bases between them. In DNA form, the CDR3 reads TGTGCCAGTGGGCGTAATCGGGTCTTGAACACTGAAGCTTTCTTT. Encoded protein: CASGRNRVLNTEAFF.

The chain links TRBV20-1 to TRBJ2-7, with D perhaps matching TRBD1 or TRBD2 (6 bases each). Looked up from germline, CDR1 is DFQATT and CDR2 is SNEGSKA (reference sequence). Deletions cut 5 bases from V and 1 base from J, with 18 bases between. The CDR3 runs 15 residues. CDR3: CSADQPRDTSYEQYF. CDR3 nucleotides: TGCAGTGCTGACCAACCGCGGGACACTTCCTACGAGCAGTACTTC.

Turning to this clonotype: A read error may produce the germline difference seen at one junction end. The chain carries TRBV10-3 and TRBJ2-7; 7 nucleotides match TRBD1. Germline V CDR1 and CDR2: ENHRY, SYGVKD. The CDR3 covers 13 residues. The CDR3: CASSDRVLYEQYF. In nucleotides, the CDR3 is TGTGCCAGCAGTGACAGGGTCCTTTACGAGCAGTACTTC.

As for this clonotype: This could be a read error, since a much larger clone is one nucleotide away. This is likely a read error, given that the CDR3 carries no conserved phenylalanine or tryptophan at its end. The chain has TRBV20-1 and TRBJ2-7; no definite D call. The CDR3 totals 14 residues. V was shortened by 2 bases and J by 0 bases, with 11 bases between the two germline ends. The germline V gene has CDR1 DFQATT and CDR2 SNEGSKA (reference sequence). Here the CDR3 reads CSARYKGISYEQYL. The CDR3, as DNA: TGCAGTGCTAGATACAAAGGGATCTCCTACGAGCAGTACCTC.

The sample holds one count of this clonotype. This may stem from a read error, because a much larger clone lies one nucleotide away. Because the CDR3 is missing its conserved closing phenylalanine or tryptophan, this is likely a read error. This chain uses TRBV20-1 with TRBJ2-5; TRBD1 matches at 8 bases. The CDR3 is 13 residues long. Germline-derived CDR1 and CDR2 are DFQATT and SNEGSKA (reference sequence). With V trimmed by 5 bases and J by 1 base, 3 bases remained unmatched. Here the CDR3 DNA reads TGCAGTGCTGATGACAGGGGCCAAGAGACCCAGTACGTC. This sequence encodes CSADDRGQETQYV.

J is TRBJ1-5 and V is TRBV25-1; 11 bases are shared with TRBD1. This CDR3 has 16 residues. The junction had 8 bases not matched to a gene; V was cut back by 5 bases and J by 5 bases. Germline assignment: CDR1 MGHDK and CDR2 SYGVNS. The DNA of the CDR3 is TGTGCCAGCAGTTTATGGTCGGACAGGGGGCATCAGCCCCAGCATTTT. It translates to CASSLWSDRGHQPQHF.

This clonotype has just a few counts. The V and J genes are TRBV19 and TRBJ1-1; D is ambiguous. Trimming left V 6 bases short and J 6 bases short, with 14 bases between. The CDR3 spans 13 residues. Germline CDR1 reads LNHDA; CDR2 reads SQIVND (reference sequence). The CDR3 region is CASSPGGIAEAFF. The CDR3 DNA reads as TGTGCCAGTAGCCCGGGAGGTATCGCTGAAGCTTTCTTT. Based on the CDR3 plus reference TRBV19 and TRBJ1-1, the full variable domain is DGGITQSPKYLFRKEGQNVTLSCEQNLNHDAMYWYRQDPGQGLRLIYYSQIVNDFQKGDIAEGYSVSREKKESFPLTVTSAQKNPTAFYLCASSPGGIAEAFFGQGTRLTVV.

This clonotype was seen a handful of times. J is TRBJ1-1 and V is TRBV7-3, with 7 bases that match TRBD1. With 3 bases clipped from V and 6 bases from J, the junction kept 4 bases outside the gene matches. CDR3 length equals 13 residues. Germline V gene data show CDR1 as SGHTA and CDR2 as FQGTGA. CDR3 bases: TGTGCCAGCAGCTTTGACAGGGAAGCTGAAGCTTTCTTT. Amino acids: CASSFDREAEAFF.

This clonotype was found many times. This rearrangement joins TRBV29-1 to TRBJ2-2; 8 nucleotides match TRBD1. The length of the CDR3 is 15 residues. Germline CDR1 SQVTM, CDR2 ANQGSEA. V was clipped by 4 bases and J by 6 bases; unmatched bases: 10. The CDR3 sequence: CSVAGGGMPAGELFF. As DNA, the CDR3 is TGCAGCGTTGCAGGGGGCGGTATGCCGGCCGGGGAGCTGTTTTTT.

The V call is TRBV7-2, the J call TRBJ2-2; possible D gene TRBD1, 5 bases. The V gene lost 6 bases and the J gene lost 0 bases, with 17 bases spanning the gap. The CDR3 loop spans 17 amino acids. Germline CDR1 reads SGHTA; CDR2 reads FQGNSA. The CDR3 DNA is TGTGCCAGCAGTTTTGGGTCCCAGGGTACGAACACCGGGGAGCTGTTTTTT. Its protein product is CASSFGSQGTNTGELFF.

The chain carries TRBV10-3 and TRBJ1-1, with D maybe TRBD1 (6 bases). Trimming cost V 6 bases and J 2 bases, with 25 bases left between them. The V gene's germline CDR1 is ENHRY and CDR2 SYGVKD. The CDR3 runs to 18 residues. This CDR3 is CAISQTHINRDPNTEAFF. For the CDR3, the DNA is TGTGCCATCAGCCAGACGCACATCAACAGGGACCCTAACACTGAAGCTTTCTTT.

At least ten counts were recorded for this clonotype. The chain recombines TRBV7-2 with TRBJ1-1; 12 bases map to TRBD1. The CDR3 loop spans 16 amino acids. Germline lookup yields CDR1 SGHTA and CDR2 FQGNSA. The V segment lost 5 bases and the J segment 12 bases; nucleotides outside the gene matches: 16. The CDR3 nucleotides read TGTGCCAGCAGCCATGGGACAGGGGGCGAGTCCCAGATGACTTTCTTT. It translates to CASSHGTGGESQMTFF.

The table lists this clonotype with many counts. The V and J genes are TRBV14 and TRBJ1-5; D may be TRBD1 (5 bases). V shed 4 bases and J shed 5 bases, with 9 bases lying between them. CDR1 and CDR2 (germline): SGHDN, FVKESK. The CDR3 consists of 13 residues. The CDR3 protein is CASSRDGYQPQHF. The DNA of the CDR3 is TGTGCCAGCAGCCGGGACGGCTATCAGCCCCAGCATTTT.

This clonotype was observed many times. This chain connects TRBV9 to TRBJ2-2; D might be TRBD1 or TRBD2, each matching 5 bases. The germline V gene has CDR1 SGDLS and CDR2 YYNGEE. Trimming removed 3 bases from V and 2 bases from J, with 14 bases in between. This CDR3 contains 16 residues. CDR3 DNA sequence: TGTGCCAGCAGCGCGGCTCCGGGACGTAACACCGGGGAGCTGTTTTTT. Translation: CASSAAPGRNTGELFF.

To note about this clonotype: The germline gene is not matched at one end of the junction; a read error may be the cause. The rearrangement joins TRBV10-2 to TRBJ2-7; a possible D gene is TRBD1 (6 bases). The CDR3 consists of 12 residues. From germline, CDR1 is WSHSY and CDR2 SAAADI. The chain's CDR3 is CVSSGQGNEQYF. The CDR3 DNA follows: TGTGTCAGCAGTGGCCAGGGGAACGAGCAGTACTTC.

The chain links TRBV7-2 to TRBJ1-2, with a tentative D call TRBD1 (6 bases). CDR3 length: 13 residues. Germline V gives CDR1 SGHTA, CDR2 FQGNSA. V lost 6 bases to trimming and J lost 4 bases, with 12 bases between them. The CDR3 sequence: CASRGDTPYGYTF. CDR3 DNA sequence: TGTGCCAGCAGAGGGGACACTCCCTATGGCTACACCTTC. The full variable domain, completed using reference TRBV7-2 and TRBJ1-2, is GAGVSQSPSNKVTEKGKDVELRCDPISGHTALYWYRQSLGQGLEFLIYFQGNSAPDKSGLPSDRFSAERTGGSVSTLTIQRTQQEDSAVYLCASRGDTPYGYTFGSGTRLTVV.

About this clonotype itself: At one boundary the junction diverges from the germline segment, which might be a read error. The chain joins TRBV10-3 to TRBJ2-7, with D possibly called TRBD1 or TRBD2 (5 bases each). The CDR3 is made up of 13 amino acids. Germline V gene lookup returns CDR1 ENHRY and CDR2 SYGVKD. The CDR3 DNA follows: TGTGCCAGCAGTCGGTATGGGGGCTACGAGCAGTACTTC. It encodes CASSRYGGYEQYF.

This clonotype was observed many times. The V call is TRBV20-1, the J call TRBJ1-2; TRBD1 aligns across 8 bases. Germline V gives CDR1 DFQATT, CDR2 SNEGSKA (reference sequence). V gave up 1 base and J gave up 4 bases; unmatched junction bases: 5. This CDR3 contains 14 residues. As DNA, the CDR3 is TGCAGTGCTAGAGTAAGACAGGGGAGCTATGGCTACACCTTC. Residues: CSARVRQGSYGYTF.

Written as DNA, the CDR3 is TGTGCCAGCAGCTTTGGGGCGGCATCCTACGAGCAGTACTTC. Translated: CASSFGAASYEQYF. The chain joins TRBV5-6 to TRBJ2-7, with D perhaps TRBD1 (5 bases). The CDR3 has 14 amino acids. Per the germline V gene, CDR1 is SGHDT and CDR2 is YYEEEE. Trimming pared 2 bases from V and 1 base from J, leaving 10 bases between.

The chain recombines TRBV12-3 or TRBV12-4 with TRBJ2-6; D possibly corresponds to TRBD2 (6 bases). V was shortened by 10 bases and J by 2 bases, with 18 bases between the two germline ends. The CDR3 extends over 16 amino acids. The CDR3 protein is CANGRKGIPGANVLTF. The CDR3 nucleotides read TGTGCCAACGGGAGAAAGGGTATCCCTGGGGCCAACGTCCTGACTTTC.

This clonotype was detected only a few times. The J gene is TRBJ1-1, the V gene TRBV10-3; 8 bases are shared with TRBD1. V lost 0 bases, J lost 4 bases, and 4 bases stayed unmatched. The CDR3 loop spans 15 amino acids. The germline V gene has CDR1 ENHRY and CDR2 SYGVKD. This CDR3 is CAISESGDRITEAFF. The CDR3 DNA is TGTGCCATCAGTGAGTCGGGGGACAGGATCACTGAAGCTTTCTTT.

This clonotype was observed a few times. The rearrangement uses TRBV6-5 and TRBJ2-5; 8 bases agree with TRBD1. Germline V gene lookup returns CDR1 MNHEY and CDR2 SVGAGI. This CDR3 contains 15 residues. J was trimmed by 4 bases and V by 11 bases; bases with no gene match: 15. Here the CDR3 DNA reads TGTGCCGGCGACCGGGACAGGCCAAGACGAGAGACCCAGTACTTC. The encoded protein is CAGDRDRPRRETQYF.

This clonotype was found a few times. This chain connects TRBV4-3 to TRBJ2-7; D is unresolved. V was clipped by 1 base and J by 0 bases, with 7 bases between them. The germline gives CDR1 LGHNA, CDR2 YSLEER. CDR3 length equals 14 residues. The CDR3 DNA reads TGCGCCAGCAGCCAAGGACTCCTCTCCTACGAGCAGTACTTC. It encodes CASSQGLLSYEQYF.

The V gene is TRBV4-3, the J gene TRBJ1-5; a weak D match, TRBD1 (5 bases). This CDR3 spans 17 amino acids. The germline V gene encodes CDR1 LGHNA and CDR2 YSLEER. Trimming removed 0 bases at V and 1 base at J, with 13 bases between. CDR3 sequence reads: CASSQDGPGGSNQPQHF. The CDR3 DNA reads as TGCGCCAGCAGCCAAGATGGTCCCGGGGGGAGCAATCAGCCCCAGCATTTT.

The V and J genes are TRBV10-3 and TRBJ1-3, with 12 bases matching TRBD1. Germline V gives CDR1 ENHRY, CDR2 SYGVKD. The CDR3 spans 16 residues. After removal of 5 bases from V and 4 bases from J, the junction contained 6 bases not matched to a gene. The CDR3 coding sequence is TGTGCCATCAGTAATGGGGACAGGGGGCGAGGAAACACCATATATTTT. Translation gives CAISNGDRGRGNTIYF.

The chain employs TRBV10-3 and TRBJ1-5; no reliable D call. In germline, CDR1 is ENHRY, CDR2 SYGVKD. The V end was cut by 7 bases, the J end by 1 base, with 8 bases between. This CDR3 spans 13 amino acids. In nucleotides, the CDR3 is TGTGCCATCAAAGGGCGAAGCAATCAGCCCCAGCATTTT. Protein: CAIKGRSNQPQHF.

The chain has TRBV6-1 and TRBJ1-4; D ambiguous. Between the trimmed V and J ends, which lost 3 bases and 10 bases, there was a span of 6 bases. This CDR3 is built from 11 residues. The germline V gene encodes CDR1 MNHNS and CDR2 SASEGT. The DNA for the CDR3 is TGTGCCAGCAGTGATTTCGCAAAACTGTTTTTT. Its translation is CASSDFAKLFF.